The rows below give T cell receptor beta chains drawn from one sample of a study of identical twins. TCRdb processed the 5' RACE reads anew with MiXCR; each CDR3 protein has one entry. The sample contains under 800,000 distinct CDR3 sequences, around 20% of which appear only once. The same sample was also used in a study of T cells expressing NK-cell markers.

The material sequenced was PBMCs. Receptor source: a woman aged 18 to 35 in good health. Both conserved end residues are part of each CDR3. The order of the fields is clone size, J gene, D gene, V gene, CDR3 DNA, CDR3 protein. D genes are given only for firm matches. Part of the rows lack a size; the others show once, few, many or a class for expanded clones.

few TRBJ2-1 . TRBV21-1 TGTGCCAGCAGCAAAGCGGAGGGGGACTACAATGAGCAGTTCTTC CASSKAEGDYNEQFF
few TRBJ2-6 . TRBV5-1 TGCGCCAGCAGCCATTCGGGGGCTGGGGCCAACGTCCTGACTTTC CASSHSGAGANVLTF
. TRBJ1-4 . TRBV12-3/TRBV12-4 TGTGCCAGCAGTTTAGGGGGGGTCAAACTGTTTTTT CASSLGGVKLFF
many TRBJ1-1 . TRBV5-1 TGCGCCAGCAGCTTCGGTGGGGGAAACACTGAAGCTTTCTTT CASSFGGGNTEAFF
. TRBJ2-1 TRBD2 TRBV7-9 TGTGCCAGCAGTAGGCGGGGACTAGCGGCGGGTGGGAATGAGCAGTTCTTC CASSRRGLAAGGNEQFF
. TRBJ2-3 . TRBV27 TGTGCCAGCTGGGGTAGAGGGGGTATTCTCGCAGATACGCAGTATTTT CASWGRGGILADTQYF
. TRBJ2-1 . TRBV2 TGTGCCAGCGTTTGGGGAGGCCCCTACAATGAGCAGTTCTTC CASVWGGPYNEQFF
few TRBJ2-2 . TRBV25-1 TGTGCCGCCGGGGCAGCGAACACCGGGGAGCTGTTTTTT CAAGAANTGELFF
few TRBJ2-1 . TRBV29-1 TGCAGCGCCGAGACGCTGAGCTCCTACAATGAGCAGTTCTTC CSAETLSSYNEQFF
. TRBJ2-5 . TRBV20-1 TGCAGTGCGACGGACCGCCAGTCCCAAGAGACCCAGTACTTC CSATDRQSQETQYF
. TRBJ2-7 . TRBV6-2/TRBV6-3 TGTGCCAGCGCCCGTCGCTACGAGCAGTACTTC CASARRYEQYF
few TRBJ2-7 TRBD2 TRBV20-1 TGCAGTGCTACATCGGGGGGCTACGAGCAGTACTTC CSATSGGYEQYF
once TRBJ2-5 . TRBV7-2 TGTGCCAGCACCACTCCAAGGGCAGGGGAGACCCAGTACTTC CASTTPRAGETQYF
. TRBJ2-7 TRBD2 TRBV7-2 TGTGCCAGCAGCCCCTCGCGGGAGTACGAGCAGTACTTC CASSPSREYEQYF
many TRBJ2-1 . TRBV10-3 TGTGCCATCAAAAAAGGACGGGAGACGAGCGATGAGCAGTTCTTC CAIKKGRETSDEQFF
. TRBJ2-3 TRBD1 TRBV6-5 TGTGCCAGCAGTTACGTCGCAGGGGGCCGCACAGATACGCAGTATTTT CASSYVAGGRTDTQYF
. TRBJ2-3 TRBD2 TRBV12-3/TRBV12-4 TGTGCCAGCAGTCCGAGGCGGGGGGGTGATACGCAGTATTTT CASSPRRGGDTQYF
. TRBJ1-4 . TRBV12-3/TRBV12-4 TGTGCCAGCAGTGTGGCGAGCAGTTTATGGCTGTTTTTT CASSVASSLWLFF
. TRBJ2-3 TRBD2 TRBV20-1 TGCAGTGCCCCTAGCGGGAGATCGGGGTTCTCAGATACGCAGTATTTT CSAPSGRSGFSDTQYF
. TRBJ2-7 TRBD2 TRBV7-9 TGTGCCAGCAGCACCTCTCGAGCGGGAGGATACGAGCAGTACTTC CASSTSRAGGYEQYF
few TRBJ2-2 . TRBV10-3 TGTGCCATCAGTGACTTCCAGGGTTCCGGGGAGCTGTTTTTT CAISDFQGSGELFF
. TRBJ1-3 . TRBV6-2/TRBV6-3 TGTGCCAGCAGTTACTCGTACGGGTCTGGAAACACCATATATTTT CASSYSYGSGNTIYF
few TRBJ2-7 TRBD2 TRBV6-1 TGTGCCAGCAGCTCGACTAGCGGGAGGACGTACGAGCAGTACTTC CASSSTSGRTYEQYF
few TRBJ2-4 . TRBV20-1 TGCAGTGCCAAGACACAGTTAAACATTCAGTACTTC CSAKTQLNIQYF
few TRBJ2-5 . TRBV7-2 TGTGCCAGCAGCCTTCGACTGGCCCCAGAGACCCAGTACTTC CASSLRLAPETQYF
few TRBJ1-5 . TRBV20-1 TGCAGTGCTAGAGATGGTACAGTAAGTCAGCCCCAGCATTTT CSARDGTVSQPQHF
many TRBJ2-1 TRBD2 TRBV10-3 TGTGCCATCAGTGGAGCGGGAGAGGGTTATGAGCAGTTCTTC CAISGAGEGYEQFF
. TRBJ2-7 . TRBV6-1 TGTGCCAGCAGTGCCCGGGACCATTCCTACGAGCAGTACTTC CASSARDHSYEQYF
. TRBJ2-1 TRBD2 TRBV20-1 TGCAGTGCTAGACGGCGGGAGTACGATGACAATGAGCAGTTCTTC CSARRREYDDNEQFF
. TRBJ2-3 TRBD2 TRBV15 TGTGCCACCAGCAGAGGGGGACTAGGGGGCACAGATACGCAGTATTTT CATSRGGLGGTDTQYF
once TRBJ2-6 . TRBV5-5 TGTGCCAGCAGCTTGTTTTCAGGCTTGGCCGCCGGGGCCAACGTCCTGACTTTC CASSLFSGLAAGANVLTF
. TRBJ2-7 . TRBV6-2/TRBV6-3 TGTGCCAGCAGTCAAGGATACGTTACCTACGAGCAGTACTTC CASSQGYVTYEQYF
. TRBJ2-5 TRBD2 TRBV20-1 TGCAGTGCTAGTCGGGCTAGCGGGAGAGGACGGAGAGAGACCCAGTACTTC CSASRASGRGRRETQYF